This TCR beta chain was recovered during a study of blood T cell repertoires in COVID-19. The overall study: COVID-19 samples, acute and convalescent, were from the United States, Italy and Spain. From T cells, B-cell-depleted T cells, or PBMCs came the material, which was cDNA or gDNA.

The table came from immunoSEQ multiplex PCR; TCRdb's copy has only in-frame clones and leaves some out. The sample carries fewer than 15,000 clones, roughly 88% recorded once. This CDR3 region has 13 residues. V was cut by 1 base and J by 8 bases, with 11 bases left in between. CDR1 and CDR2 from the germline V gene are SEHNR and FQNEAQ (reference sequence). This clone was recorded once. This receptor was obtained from a human donor in a cohort sampled during active COVID-19. The sequencing sample was made of peripheral blood. This sequence joins TRBV7-9 and TRBJ1-2, with D unclear. The CDR3 here is CASSLVYPAGYTF. The CDR3 DNA reads as TGTGCCAGCAGCTTAGTTTACCCCGCGGGCTACACCTTC.